Shown below are 12 T cell receptor beta chains from a single sample sequenced in a study of molecular identifiers for immune sequencing clone quantification. One entry per CDR3 protein results from TCRdb running MiXCR on the PCR reads. The table includes some 580,000 distinct CDR3 sequences, about 25% detected once. Sequenced sample: naive CD8+ T cells from blood, with Jurkat cell RNA spiked in. Indicated subset: FACS-sorted CD8+CD4-CCR7+CD45RA+ naive T cells. The receptor source for this set is a human donor in good health. Some libraries in this study had Jurkat cell RNA spiked in.

This clonotype has a handful of counts. The V call is TRBV9, the J call TRBJ2-2; a weak D match, TRBD1 (5 bases). V shed 0 bases and J shed 7 bases, with 13 bases lying between them. Germline V gives CDR1 SGDLS, CDR2 YYNGEE. The CDR3 sequence is 15 residues long. The DNA for the CDR3 is TGTGCCAGCAGCGTAGTCCCTCTAGGGGACGGGGAGCTGTTTTTT. The encoded protein is CASSVVPLGDGELFF.

This clonotype appeared many times. The chain carries TRBV20-1 and TRBJ2-3; the D gene is possibly TRBD2 (6 bases). This CDR3 comprises 14 residues. Germline CDR1 and CDR2: DFQATT and SNEGSKA (reference sequence). Trimming stripped 0 bases from V and 4 bases from J, with 11 bases between. The CDR3 region is CSARDPPGADTQYF. The CDR3 DNA reads as TGCAGTGCTAGAGATCCACCGGGGGCAGATACGCAGTATTTT.

This clonotype was counted between two and nine times. This chain uses TRBV20-1 with TRBJ2-1, with D perhaps TRBD2 (6 bases). With 2 bases removed from V and 10 bases from J, the gap between germline ends came to 18 bases. The V gene's germline CDR1 is DFQATT and CDR2 SNEGSKA (reference sequence). This CDR3 region has 14 residues. The CDR3 region is CSARKRSLADEQFF. CDR3 DNA: TGCAGTGCTAGAAAACGATCACTAGCTGACGAGCAGTTCTTC.

This clonotype was detected ten times or more. The rearrangement uses TRBV2 and TRBJ1-5; 9 bases align to TRBD1. V lost 1 base, J lost 3 bases, and 7 bases stayed unmatched. In germline, CDR1 is SNHLY, CDR2 FYNNEI. This CDR3 comprises 17 residues. CDR3: CASSEDIGTGFNQPQHF. The CDR3 bases are TGTGCCAGCAGTGAAGATATCGGGACAGGGTTCAATCAGCCCCAGCATTTT. Based on the CDR3 plus reference TRBV2 and TRBJ1-5, the full variable domain is EPEVTQTPSHQVTQMGQEVILRCVPISNHLYFYWYRQILGQKVEFLVSFYNNEISEKSEIFDDQFSVERPDGSNFTLKIRSTKLEDSAMYFCASSEDIGTGFNQPQHFGDGTRLSIL.

Only a few counts were recorded for this clonotype. This sequence joins TRBV7-3 and TRBJ2-2; the D is unclear. Between the trimmed V and J ends, which lost 2 bases and 6 bases, there was a span of 7 bases. Germline values: CDR1 SGHTA, CDR2 FQGTGA. The CDR3 loop spans 13 amino acids. The CDR3 protein is CASSLALAGELFF. As DNA, the CDR3 is TGTGCCAGCAGCTTAGCCCTGGCCGGGGAGCTGTTTTTT.

V usage is TRBV6-6 and J usage is TRBJ2-1; no reliable D call. There are 14 residues in the CDR3. Trimming shortened V by 0 bases and J by 4 bases, and 7 bases separated the two germline ends. The germline V gene encodes CDR1 MNHNY and CDR2 SVGAGI (reference sequence). The CDR3 region has the DNA TGTGCCAGCAGTTACTCTTCCGGGTACAATGAGCAGTTCTTC. As protein: CASSYSSGYNEQFF.

This clonotype was observed at least ten times. The chain links TRBV20-1 to TRBJ2-3; 9 bases agree with TRBD2. The germline CDR1 and CDR2 sequences are DFQATT and SNEGSKA (reference sequence). The CDR3 loop spans 17 amino acids. Trimming removed 1 base from V and 2 bases from J; junction bases left unmatched: 10. This chain's CDR3 is CSARVGGLAYYTDTQYF. In DNA, the CDR3 is TGCAGTGCTAGAGTGGGGGGACTAGCTTACTACACAGATACGCAGTATTTT.

On this clonotype: A single base separates this from a much larger clone, so it may be a read error. This chain uses TRBV7-9 with TRBJ2-4; D tentatively fits TRBD1 or TRBD2 (5 bases each). The CDR3 is made up of 14 amino acids. Germline values: CDR1 SEHNR, CDR2 FQNEAQ (reference sequence). The ends were cut back, 4 bases at V and 4 bases at J, with 11 bases in the middle. CDR3 residues: CASSWDLRKNIQYF. The CDR3 DNA reads as TGTGCCAGCAGCTGGGACCTGAGGAAAAACATTCAGTACTTC.

A remark on this clonotype: A clone one base away is much larger, so this may be a read error. The chain recombines TRBV6-5 with TRBJ2-6, with D uncertain. V shed 0 bases and J shed 3 bases, with 6 bases lying between them. CDR3 length: 15 amino acids. CDR1 and CDR2 from the germline V gene are MNHEY and SVGAGI. CDR3 DNA sequence: TGTGCCAGCAGTTACTCTATCATTGGGGCCAACGTCCTGACTTTC. This gives the protein CASSYSIIGANVLTF.

In this sample, this clonotype turned up many times. The chain employs TRBV5-5 and TRBJ2-7; D possibly corresponds to TRBD1 (5 bases). The V gene lost 3 bases and the J gene lost 3 bases, with 13 bases spanning the gap. The CDR3 totals 14 residues. The germline V gene encodes CDR1 SGHKS and CDR2 YYEKEE (reference sequence). CDR3 in amino acids: CASSSRTQNYEQYF. In DNA form, the CDR3 reads TGTGCCAGCAGCTCCCGGACACAGAACTACGAGCAGTACTTC.

This clonotype was counted ten times or more. The chain carries TRBV20-1 and TRBJ2-3, with TRBD2 identical over 12 bases. Germline-derived CDR1 and CDR2 are DFQATT and SNEGSKA (reference sequence). J gave up 3 bases and V 5 bases, and 3 bases lay outside the gene matches. The CDR3 has 14 amino acids. This chain's CDR3 is CSAAGLAGTDTQYF. For the CDR3, the DNA is TGCAGTGCTGCCGGACTAGCGGGGACAGATACGCAGTATTTT.

On this clonotype: A clone one base away is much larger, so this may be a read error. The rearrangement links TRBV30 to TRBJ2-7, with a tentative D call TRBD2 (6 bases). The CDR3 runs 12 residues. The V and J ends lost 5 bases and 9 bases respectively, with 17 bases between them. Germline assignment: CDR1 GTSNPN and CDR2 SVGIG (reference sequence). This CDR3 reads CAWGAGRHAQYF. The CDR3 coding sequence is TGTGCCTGGGGGGCGGGACGCCACGCGCAGTACTTC.